The 19 T cell receptor beta chains below come from one sample, sequenced in a study of blood T cell repertoires in COVID-19 (TCRdb year 2020). Receptors were amplified or captured by the immunoSEQ multiplex PCR assay. In its TCRdb copy, this immuneACCESS table keeps in-frame sequences only and misses some clones. Where compared with another copy, unresolved V genes explain less than half of these, and the others have no known cause. For this sample the table gives some 110,000 clones, of which 86% were detected only once. Approximately 8% of the sample is taken by the ten largest. Sequenced: peripheral blood. The receptors derive from a man aged 65 to 85 who had recovered from COVID-19.

The chain links TRBV28 to TRBJ1-3, with D possibly being TRBD1 (5 bases). V lost 2 bases to trimming and J lost 0 bases, with 5 bases between them. CDR1 is MDHEN, CDR2 SYDVKM, per germline. The length of the CDR3 is 14 residues. This chain's CDR3 is CASSLQGSGNTIYF. CDR3 bases: TGTGCCAGCAGTTTACAGGGCTCTGGAAACACCATATATTTT.

The V and J genes are TRBV19 and TRBJ1-1; TRBD1 matches at 7 bases. The CDR3 has 13 residues. V trimming: 3 bases; J trimming: 3 bases; junction bases outside the gene matches: 1. Germline loops: CDR1 LNHDA, CDR2 SQIVND (reference sequence). The CDR3 DNA reads as TGTGCCAGTAGTATCACAGGGGACACTGAAGCTTTCTTT. Translated: CASSITGDTEAFF.

The CDR3 loop is CSVDRGRGTDTQYF. CDR3 nucleotide sequence: TGCAGCGTGGACAGGGGGCGAGGGACAGATACGCAGTATTTT. The gene calls are TRBV29-1 and TRBJ2-3; 11 bases line up with TRBD1. Trimming took 6 bases from V and 3 from J; bases not matched to a gene: 5. The CDR3 covers 14 residues. CDR1 is SQVTM, CDR2 ANQGSEA, per germline.

This rearrangement joins TRBV10-1 to TRBJ1-1; D not resolved. Germline assignment: CDR1 WNHNN and CDR2 SYGVQD (reference sequence). V lost 5 bases and J lost 4, with 8 bases in between. CDR3 size: 12 residues. CDR3 region: CASSNRGTEAFF. In DNA, the CDR3 is TGCGCCAGCAGTAACCGGGGCACTGAAGCTTTCTTT.

V is TRBV5-1 and J is TRBJ1-1; TRBD1 aligns across 8 bases. There are 13 residues in the CDR3. The junction had 6 bases not matched to a gene; V was cut back by 7 bases and J by 4 bases. Germline V gene sequence: CDR1 SGHRS, CDR2 YFSETQ. The CDR3: CASALQGGTEAFF. Written as DNA, the CDR3 is TGCGCCAGCGCATTACAGGGGGGCACTGAAGCTTTCTTT.

This chain joins TRBV5-1 and TRBJ1-1, with 9 bases fitting TRBD1. The germline CDR1 and CDR2 sequences are SGHRS and YFSETQ. CDR3 length: 13 residues. Germline trimming cut 6 bases from V and 11 bases from J; bases unmatched to any gene: 11. The CDR3 DNA follows: TGCGCCAGCACAGTGGGACAGGGTTATAGGGCTTTCTTT. Encoded protein: CASTVGQGYRAFF. Drawing the rest from reference TRBV5-1 and TRBJ1-1, the complete variable domain is KAGVTQTPRYLIKTRGQQVTLSCSPISGHRSVSWYQQTPGQGLQFLFEYFSETQRNKGNFPGRFSGRQFSNSRSEMNVSTLELGDSALYLCASTVGQGYRAFFGQGTRLTVV.

The V call is TRBV30, the J call TRBJ2-1, with D perhaps TRBD2 (7 bases). The length of the CDR3 is 13 residues. The germline V gene encodes CDR1 GTSNPN and CDR2 SVGIG (reference sequence). Trimming cost V 1 base and J 13 bases, with 17 bases left between them. The CDR3 sequence is CAWSDVGGRGQFF. In DNA form, the CDR3 reads TGTGCCTGGAGTGATGTAGGGGGGAGGGGACAGTTCTTC.

In its sample, this clone was seen once. The chain recombines TRBV5-1 with TRBJ1-4; no clear D. The CDR3 runs 13 residues. V was shortened by 4 bases and J by 7 bases, with 11 bases between the two germline ends. CDR1 and CDR2 (germline): SGHRS, YFSETQ. CDR3 nucleotides: TGCGCCAGCAGCAAGCAACCGGGTGAAAAACTGTTTTTT. Residues: CASSKQPGEKLFF. Based on the CDR3 plus reference TRBV5-1 and TRBJ1-4, the full variable domain is KAGVTQTPRYLIKTRGQQVTLSCSPISGHRSVSWYQQTPGQGLQFLFEYFSETQRNKGNFPGRFSGRQFSNSRSEMNVSTLELGDSALYLCASSKQPGEKLFFGSGTQLSVL.

The J gene is TRBJ1-5, the V gene TRBV5-6; D not certain. The germline V gene has CDR1 SGHDT and CDR2 YYEEEE. This CDR3 spans 15 amino acids. With 1 base removed from V and 1 base from J, the gap between germline ends came to 9 bases. The CDR3 protein is CASSLSPVSNQPQHF. For the CDR3, the DNA is TGTGCCAGCAGCTTGAGCCCCGTGAGCAATCAGCCCCAGCATTTT.

The chain links TRBV5-1 to TRBJ1-5, with D tentatively TRBD1 (6 bases). CDR1 and CDR2 from the germline V gene are SGHRS and YFSETQ. The CDR3 is 15 residues long. V was pared by 3 bases and J by 6 bases, with 16 bases between. The CDR3 protein is CASSYTSGGGQPQHF. The CDR3 coding sequence is TGCGCCAGCAGCTATACTAGTGGGGGCGGTCAGCCCCAGCATTTT.

This chain joins TRBV2 and TRBJ2-7; D might be TRBD1 (6 bases). This CDR3 region has 15 residues. Germline values: CDR1 SNHLY, CDR2 FYNNEI. V lost 4 bases to trimming and J lost 3 bases, with 16 bases between them. As DNA, the CDR3 is TGTGCCAGCAGTGCTACGGGAAGGGGGAGCTACGAGCAGTACTTC. Translation: CASSATGRGSYEQYF. The whole variable domain, remainder taken from reference TRBV2 and TRBJ2-7, is EPEVTQTPSHQVTQMGQEVILRCVPISNHLYFYWYRQILGQKVEFLVSFYNNEISEKSEIFDDQFSVERPDGSNFTLKIRSTKLEDSAMYFCASSATGRGSYEQYFGPGTRLTVT.

The V gene is TRBV5-1, the J gene TRBJ2-1, with D possibly TRBD2 on 5 matching bases. Germline values: CDR1 SGHRS, CDR2 YFSETQ. This CDR3 spans 13 amino acids. Trimming took off 6 bases at V and 7 bases at J, with 14 bases between the two ends. CDR3 sequence reads: CASKLAGWNEQFF. The DNA of the CDR3 is TGCGCCAGCAAGCTGGCGGGTTGGAATGAGCAGTTCTTC.

This rearrangement joins TRBV6-5 to TRBJ2-1, with D perhaps TRBD1 (5 bases). In germline, CDR1 is MNHEY, CDR2 SVGAGI. Deletions cut 7 bases from V and 4 bases from J, with 8 bases between. CDR3 length equals 12 residues. In nucleotides, the CDR3 is TGTGCCAGCAATAACAGGTACAATGAGCAGTTCTTC. Its translation is CASNNRYNEQFF.

The rearrangement uses TRBV27 and TRBJ2-7; the D gene is possibly TRBD1 (6 bases). Trimming pared 3 bases from V and 2 bases from J, leaving 11 bases between. The CDR3 contains 14 residues. Germline V gives CDR1 MNHEY, CDR2 SMNVEV (reference sequence). The DNA for the CDR3 is TGTGCCAGCAGTTTTCGGCCAGGGGCCTACGAGCAGTACTTC. This gives the protein CASSFRPGAYEQYF.

This chain uses TRBV7-9 with TRBJ1-5, with unresolved D. V was clipped by 3 bases and J by 8 bases, with 11 bases between them. Germline assignment: CDR1 SEHNR and CDR2 FQNEAQ (reference sequence). The CDR3 spans 13 residues. The DNA for the CDR3 is TGTGCCAGCAGCTTCGAGTCGGGGAAGCCCCAGCATTTT. Protein: CASSFESGKPQHF. The variable domain in full, completed from reference TRBV7-9 and TRBJ1-5, reads DTGVSQNPRHKITKRGQNVTFRCDPISEHNRLYWYRQTLGQGPEFLTYFQNEAQLEKSRLLSDRFSAERPKGSFSTLEIQRTEQGDSAMYLCASSFESGKPQHFGDGTRLSIL.

The chain joins TRBV4-2 to TRBJ2-3, with 7 bases fitting TRBD2. Per the germline V gene, CDR1 is LGHNA and CDR2 is YNFKEQ. CDR3 size: 16 residues. V was clipped by 1 base and J by 0 bases; unmatched bases: 4. CDR3 sequence reads: CASSQAKRGSTDTQYF. DNA for the CDR3: TGTGCCAGCAGCCAAGCTAAGCGGGGCAGCACAGATACGCAGTATTTT.

The V call is TRBV21-1, the J call TRBJ2-1; TRBD2, as called in the table, went unchecked against the DNA. TRBV21-1 is given as a pseudogene. CDR3 length: 16 amino acids. CDR3 coding DNA: TGTGCCAGCAGCCCGCTAGCGGGGAAAACCTACAATGAGCAGTTCTTC. It translates to CASSPLAGKTYNEQFF.

V gene TRBV27 combines with J gene TRBJ1-5; D is ambiguous. Germline V gives CDR1 MNHEY, CDR2 SMNVEV (reference sequence). This CDR3 is 12 amino acids long. V lost 6 bases and J 4 bases, leaving 7 bases between the germline ends. The CDR3 DNA follows: TGTGCCAGCAGCACAGCTAATCAGCCCCAGCATTTT. Amino acids: CASSTANQPQHF.

The chain is built from TRBV21-1 and TRBJ1-2. TRBV21-1 represents a pseudogene. The CDR3 sequence is 12 residues long. The CDR3 reads CASAMRAYGYTF. CDR3 in DNA: TGTGCCAGCGCCATGAGGGCCTATGGCTACACCTTC.